Given below is one TCR beta chain in context. Its cognate antigen is unknown. This sample is part of a study of shared clonotypes between healthy human individuals. Notes on the study in general: Sampling was confined to blood; repertoires within tissues likely differ.

The CDR3 contains 16 residues. The germline V gene encodes CDR1 MNHNY and CDR2 SVGAGI (reference sequence). Trimming took off 3 bases at V and 1 base at J, with 15 bases between the two ends. Clones were read by immunoSEQ multiplex PCR, and TCRdb kept only the in-frame ones, dropping some. The sample shows about 490,000 clones, 79% of them seen only once. This receptor was identified in a woman aged 40 to 50 in good health. Some clones in this sample may be carry-over from other donors' samples. The sequencing sample was made of PBMCs. The chain employs TRBV6-6 and TRBJ1-1; D remains ambiguous. The CDR3 DNA reads TGTGCCAGCAGTTATCTTCCGGGGATGAGGAACACTGAAGCTTTCTTT. It specifies CASSYLPGMRNTEAFF.